Below are 16 T cell receptor beta chains sequenced from a single sample in a study of T cell repertoires in cytomegalovirus infection. Each CDR3 protein gets one entry after TCRdb re-called the reads with MiXCR. The data show roughly 990,000 distinct CDR3 sequences, roughly 31% seen once. These TCRs are of unknown antigen specificity. The input for sequencing was cultured CD8+ T cells from PBMCs, taken from culture after CMV antigen stimulation. These receptors were taken from a human donor in good health (CMV status not recorded). Some clones in this sample may be carry-over from other donors' samples.

The CDR3 here is CASSEYGGGATDTQYF. The CDR3 DNA sequence: TGTGCCAGCAGTGAATATGGCGGGGGGGCCACAGATACGCAGTATTTT. The chain joins TRBV6-1 to TRBJ2-3; the match to TRBD2 covers 9 bases. The CDR3 runs 16 residues. CDR1 MNHNS and CDR2 SASEGT come from the germline V gene. V lost 2 bases and J lost 2; bases outside the gene matches: 5.

Remarks on this clonotype: The junction does not match germline at one end; this may be a read error. The chain employs TRBV7-7 and TRBJ2-6; 8 bases are a match to TRBD1. This CDR3 is built from 15 residues. Germline assignment: CDR1 SSHAT and CDR2 FNYEAQ (reference sequence). The CDR3 DNA follows: TGTGCTAGCAGCGCACAGGGGGCTGGGGCCAACGTCCTGACTTTC. Translating gives CASSAQGAGANVLTF.

The chain carries TRBV28 and TRBJ1-6; D is uncertain. V lost 3 bases and J 0 bases, leaving 12 bases between the germline ends. Germline CDR1 MDHEN, CDR2 SYDVKM. The CDR3 covers 17 residues. CDR3: CASSFGSGFSYNSPLHF. The CDR3, as DNA: TGTGCCAGCAGTTTCGGCAGTGGATTCTCCTATAATTCACCCCTCCACTTT.

V gene TRBV7-2 combines with J gene TRBJ2-7, with 13 positions matching TRBD2. With V trimmed by 1 base and J by 7 bases, 4 bases remained unmatched. This CDR3 has 15 residues. CDR1 and CDR2 from the germline V gene are SGHTA and FQGNSA. CDR3 bases: TGTGCCAGCAGCTTAGAAGGACTAGCGGGGGAAGAGCAGTACTTC. The encoded protein is CASSLEGLAGEEQYF.

The rearrangement joins TRBV4-1 to TRBJ2-6; maybe TRBD1 (6 bases). CDR3 size: 16 residues. Trimming left V 2 bases short and J 0 bases short, with 8 bases between. The V gene's germline CDR1 is MGHRA and CDR2 YSYEKL. In nucleotides, the CDR3 is TGCGCCAGCAGCCAATTGGACAGCTCTGGGGCCAACGTCCTGACTTTC. Its translation is CASSQLDSSGANVLTF.

This clonotype appeared a few times. The chain carries TRBV7-6 and TRBJ1-2, with 9 bases that match TRBD1. Germline CDR1 SGHVS, CDR2 FNYEAQ. V gave up 2 bases and J gave up 2 bases; unmatched junction bases: 15. The CDR3 is made up of 19 amino acids. CDR3 nucleotides: TGTGCCAGCAGCTTAACCCTGGGACAGGGTCTGGTTACCAACTATGGCTACACCTTC. Encoded protein: CASSLTLGQGLVTNYGYTF.

The chain is built from TRBV12-5 and TRBJ1-1, with TRBD1 matching 9 bases. Per the germline V gene, CDR1 is LGHNT and CDR2 is FRNRAP. V shed 3 bases and J 1 base; nucleotides not matched to a gene: 12. The CDR3 totals 18 residues. The CDR3, as DNA: TGTGCTAGTGGTTTCGTCCCGGGACAGGGAACGGGGAACACTGAAGCTTTCTTT. Protein sequence: CASGFVPGQGTGNTEAFF.

This clonotype was detected a few times. V is TRBV28 and J is TRBJ1-2, with D maybe TRBD1 (6 bases). V gave up 4 bases and J gave up 2 bases, with 14 bases separating them. Germline V lookup: CDR1 MDHEN, CDR2 SYDVKM. CDR3 size: 15 residues. CDR3 sequence (DNA): TGTGCCAGCAGTTGGATGACAGGACAAAACTATGGCTACACCTTC. As protein: CASSWMTGQNYGYTF.

The J gene is TRBJ1-2, the V gene TRBV12-3 or TRBV12-4, with D unclear. Trimming pared 6 bases from V and 2 bases from J, leaving 10 bases between. CDR3 length equals 13 residues. CDR3 region: CASRLKQNYGYTF. CDR3 DNA: TGTGCCAGCAGATTAAAACAGAACTATGGCTACACCTTC.

The chain recombines TRBV5-6 with TRBJ2-7; 7 nucleotides line up with TRBD1. Germline trimming cut 2 bases from V and 7 bases from J; bases unmatched to any gene: 6. The CDR3 loop spans 13 amino acids. CDR1 is SGHDT and CDR2 is YYEEEE in the germline V gene. This chain's CDR3 is CASSFEGAQEQYF. CDR3 DNA: TGTGCCAGCAGCTTTGAGGGGGCGCAGGAGCAGTACTTC.

The gene calls are TRBV7-6 and TRBJ2-2, with no clear D. Deletions cut 5 bases from V and 1 base from J, with 8 bases between. The CDR3 is made up of 14 amino acids. Germline CDR1 and CDR2: SGHVS and FNYEAQ. As DNA, the CDR3 is TGTGCCAGCAGCCAGGACGTGAACACCGGGGAGCTGTTTTTT. It specifies CASSQDVNTGELFF.

This clonotype was seen a few times. The chain uses TRBV7-2 and TRBJ2-1, with D possibly matching TRBD1 (5 bases). Germline assignment: CDR1 SGHTA and CDR2 FQGNSA. The CDR3 runs to 13 residues. V lost 2 bases to trimming and J lost 7 bases, with 9 bases between them. The CDR3, as DNA: TGTGCCAGCAGCTTATTCAGGGTTAATGAGCAGTTCTTC. Translated: CASSLFRVNEQFF.

The V and J genes are TRBV6-1 and TRBJ2-7; TRBD1 might be the D (6 bases). Germline V gene lookup returns CDR1 MNHNS and CDR2 SASEGT. The CDR3 loop spans 16 amino acids. The V and J ends lost 1 base and 3 bases respectively, with 16 bases between them. In DNA form, the CDR3 reads TGTGCCAGCAGTGAAGATGGGTCGGGGACATTCTACGAGCAGTACTTC. Its translation is CASSEDGSGTFYEQYF.

This clonotype was counted ten times or more. The rearrangement joins TRBV7-9 to TRBJ2-7; 9 bases fit TRBD1. CDR3 length: 14 amino acids. Germline CDR1 is SEHNR and CDR2 is FQNEAQ (reference sequence). The J segment lost 4 bases and the V segment lost 6 bases, leaving 7 bases of the junction unmatched. The DNA of the CDR3 is TGTGCCAGCAGGCCGGGACAGGGTATTTACGAGCAGTACGTC. Protein product: CASRPGQGIYEQYV.

This clonotype was counted a few times. The gene calls are TRBV7-9 and TRBJ2-2; 10 bases align to TRBD1. Trimming took 5 bases from V and 6 from J; bases not matched to a gene: 6. The CDR3 loop spans 15 amino acids. Germline lookup yields CDR1 SEHNR and CDR2 FQNEAQ (reference sequence). The CDR3 DNA follows: TGTGCCAGCAGCCACCCGACAGGGGGCTCCGGGGAGCTGTTTTTT. It yields the protein CASSHPTGGSGELFF.

This clonotype was seen at least ten times. J is TRBJ1-5 and V is TRBV6-1; the D is unclear. CDR3 length: 13 residues. Trimming cost V 3 bases and J 0 bases, with 3 bases left between them. Germline values: CDR1 MNHNS, CDR2 SASEGT. The CDR3 bases are TGTGCCAGCAGTGAGTATAGCAATCAGCCCCAGCATTTT. Its translation: CASSEYSNQPQHF.